Below, 30 T cell receptor beta chains from the same sample are listed, as sequenced in a study of T cell repertoires in Merkel cell carcinoma. Only in-frame clones appear in the TCRdb table, and some are missing; sequencing was by immunoSEQ multiplex PCR. The sample has more than 12,000 clones, approximately 80% seen once. The sample consisted of tumor tissue. The receptors were sampled from an adult with Merkel cell carcinoma.

The chain is built from TRBV18 and TRBJ2-3, with a tentative D call TRBD1 (6 bases). Per the germline V gene, CDR1 is KGHSH and CDR2 is LQKENI. This CDR3 is built from 13 residues. Between the trimmed V and J ends, which lost 3 bases and 9 bases, there was a span of 13 bases. The CDR3 nucleotides are TGTGCCAGCTCACCGGCCAGGGGTGGAACGCAGTATTTT. Its protein is CASSPARGGTQYF.

The chain is built from TRBV9 and TRBJ2-2; D gene unclear. The germline CDR1 and CDR2 sequences are SGDLS and YYNGEE. There are 16 residues in the CDR3. Deletions cut 1 base from V and 0 bases from J, with 10 bases between. CDR3 amino acids: CASSVRPQPNTGELFF. The CDR3 region has the DNA TGTGCCAGCAGCGTACGGCCTCAGCCGAACACCGGGGAGCTGTTTTTT.

This clone has a handful of counts. The chain employs TRBV29-1 and TRBJ2-7; unclear D gene. The CDR3 is 11 residues long. Looked up from germline, CDR1 is SQVTM and CDR2 is ANQGSEA. V shed 3 bases and J shed 0 bases, with 3 bases lying between them. DNA of the CDR3: TGCAGCGTTGAGGCCTCCTACGAGCAGTACTTC. The encoded protein is CSVEASYEQYF.

The chain has TRBV7-2 and TRBJ2-1; no clear D. Germline-derived CDR1 and CDR2 are SGHTA and FQGNSA. V was pared by 1 base and J by 7 bases, with 8 bases between. The CDR3 has 13 residues. The CDR3 spells CASSLGPANEQFF. CDR3 nucleotide sequence: TGTGCCAGCAGCTTAGGTCCTGCGAATGAGCAGTTCTTC.

This chain connects TRBV5-4 to TRBJ2-1, with TRBD2 matching 8 bases. In germline, CDR1 is SGHNT, CDR2 YYREEE (reference sequence). V was clipped by 2 bases and J by 5 bases; unmatched bases: 18. CDR3 size: 19 residues. CDR3 nucleotide sequence: TGTGCCAGCAGCTTCGAAAGACTCGCGGGGGGCGGGGGCCACAATGAGCAGTTCTTC. It specifies CASSFERLAGGGGHNEQFF.

The chain is built from TRBV7-2 and TRBJ1-2; 9 nucleotides agree with TRBD1. Germline assignment: CDR1 SGHTA and CDR2 FQGNSA. V gave up 5 bases and J gave up 2 bases; unmatched junction bases: 9. CDR3 length: 16 residues. CDR3 residues: CASSHPRDRVNYGYTF. DNA of the CDR3: TGTGCCAGCAGCCATCCCCGGGACAGGGTAAACTATGGCTACACCTTC.

The V gene is TRBV2, the J gene TRBJ1-2; 9 bases are shared with TRBD1. Germline V CDR1 and CDR2: SNHLY, FYNNEI. The CDR3 consists of 14 residues. The junction had 4 bases not matched to a gene; V was cut back by 4 bases and J by 4 bases. CDR3 region: CASSGWDRVYGYTF. CDR3 nucleotides: TGTGCCAGCAGTGGGTGGGACAGGGTCTATGGCTACACCTTC.

This chain connects TRBV7-2 to TRBJ1-3; D remains unclear. The CDR3 length is 12 residues. Per germline, CDR1 SGHTA and CDR2 FQGNSA. Trimming left V 5 bases short and J 3 bases short, with 5 bases between. As DNA, the CDR3 is TGTGCCAGCAGCCCGAATGGAAACACCATATATTTT. Translation: CASSPNGNTIYF. Based on the CDR3 plus reference TRBV7-2 and TRBJ1-3, the full variable domain is GAGVSQSPSNKVTEKGKDVELRCDPISGHTALYWYRQSLGQGLEFLIYFQGNSAPDKSGLPSDRFSAERTGGSVSTLTIQRTQQEDSAVYLCASSPNGNTIYFGEGSWLTVV.

The V and J genes are TRBV7-2 and TRBJ1-1; D ambiguous. V lost 5 bases to trimming and J lost 1 base, with 17 bases between them. CDR3 size: 16 residues. The germline CDR1 and CDR2 sequences are SGHTA and FQGNSA. The chain's CDR3 is CASSPGMGRSNTEAFF. DNA for the CDR3: TGTGCCAGCAGCCCGGGGATGGGCAGGTCGAACACTGAAGCTTTCTTT.

This clone has a single count. V usage is TRBV7-6 and J usage is TRBJ1-2; D may be TRBD1 (6 bases). CDR1 and CDR2 (germline): SGHVS, FNYEAQ. The CDR3 runs 14 residues. V was pared by 5 bases and J by 8 bases, with 18 bases between. CDR3: CASSELDRLLGYTF. The CDR3, as DNA: TGTGCCAGCAGCGAACTCGACAGGCTGTTGGGCTACACCTTC.

CDR3 sequence: CASSESGTGIYEQYF. The CDR3 DNA is TGTGCCAGCAGCGAATCCGGGACAGGGATCTACGAGCAGTACTTC. The rearrangement joins TRBV7-2 to TRBJ2-7; TRBD1 aligns across 9 bases. V was pared by 5 bases and J by 3 bases, with 8 bases of the junction left unmatched. The CDR3 runs to 15 residues. In germline, CDR1 is SGHTA, CDR2 FQGNSA.

This clone appeared a single time. V and J are TRBV5-6 and TRBJ1-4; TRBD1 matches at 8 bases. The CDR3 is 15 residues long. Germline V lookup: CDR1 SGHDT, CDR2 YYEEEE. Trimming removed 3 bases from V and 8 bases from J; junction bases left unmatched: 9. The CDR3 bases are TGTGCCAGCAGCTCGACAGGGGCGGTGGGCGAAAAACTGTTTTTT. Its protein is CASSSTGAVGEKLFF.

The J gene is TRBJ1-5, the V gene TRBV3-1 (or the pseudogene TRBV3-2); D gene ambiguous. CDR1 is LGHDT, CDR2 YNNKEL, per germline (reference sequence). The length of the CDR3 is 13 residues. Trimming removed 0 bases from V and 7 bases from J, with 7 bases in between. The CDR3 here is CASSQDSFQPQHF. The CDR3 DNA reads as TGTGCCAGCAGCCAAGATTCGTTCCAGCCCCAGCATTTT.

The V gene is TRBV10-2, the J gene TRBJ1-2, with TRBD1 identical over 7 bases. CDR3 length equals 15 residues. The trim removed 6 bases at V and 1 base at J, leaving 8 bases unmatched. CDR1 is WSHSY, CDR2 SAAADI, per germline. The CDR3 reads CASRDGQAINYGYTF. CDR3 DNA: TGCGCCAGCAGGGACGGACAGGCCATTAACTATGGCTACACCTTC.

This chain joins TRBV7-4 and TRBJ2-7; 8 bases match TRBD2. This CDR3 spans 15 amino acids. CDR1 SGHVT and CDR2 SQSDAQ come from the germline V gene. Trimming cost V 3 bases and J 5 bases; bases outside gene matches: 9. CDR3 DNA sequence: TGTGCCAGCAGCTTTTATACGGGGGGGCCCCACGAGCAGTACTTC. Translation: CASSFYTGGPHEQYF.

Concerning this clone itself: Within the sample, other DNA sequences also encode this same CDR3. This chain joins TRBV3-1 (or the pseudogene TRBV3-2) and TRBJ2-1, with 9 positions matching TRBD1. V lost 4 bases and J lost 1; bases outside the gene matches: 2. Germline CDR1 LGHDT, CDR2 YNNKEL (reference sequence). There are 15 residues in the CDR3. The CDR3 spells CASSLGQGSYNEQFF. The CDR3 coding sequence is TGTGCCAGCAGCCTGGGACAGGGTTCCTACAATGAGCAGTTCTTC.

The V call is TRBV5-8, the J call TRBJ1-5; D not certain. Germline V gene data show CDR1 as SGHTS and CDR2 as YDEGEE. CDR3 length: 14 amino acids. Trimming shortened V by 0 bases and J by 3 bases, and 7 bases separated the two germline ends. The CDR3 nucleotides are TGTGCCAGCAGCTTGGGGGAGAACAATCAGCCCCAGCATTTT. It yields the protein CASSLGENNQPQHF.

The gene calls are TRBV18 and TRBJ1-6; possible D gene TRBD1, 5 bases. Germline-derived CDR1 and CDR2 are KGHSH and LQKENI. Trimming took 2 bases from V and 7 from J, leaving 9 bases between them. CDR3 length: 14 amino acids. This CDR3 reads CASSPKEGNSPLHF. The CDR3 nucleotides read TGTGCCAGCTCACCAAAAGAGGGGAATTCACCCCTCCACTTT.

The genes are TRBV7-2 and TRBJ2-3; D is perhaps TRBD1 or TRBD2 (5 bases each). Germline CDR1 and CDR2: SGHTA and FQGNSA. Trimming took off 2 bases at V and 2 bases at J, with 8 bases between the two ends. This CDR3 has 14 residues. The CDR3 here is CASSLTGPTDTQYF. CDR3 DNA sequence: TGTGCCAGCAGCTTAACGGGACCCACAGATACGCAGTATTTT.

V and J are TRBV6-5 and TRBJ2-5, with TRBD1 matching 8 bases. Per germline, CDR1 MNHEY and CDR2 SVGAGI. The CDR3 extends over 15 amino acids. V dropped 4 bases and J dropped 5; count of bases not matched to a gene: 9. The CDR3 is CASSSLQGAWETQYF. CDR3 nucleotides: TGTGCCAGCAGTTCTCTCCAGGGGGCCTGGGAGACCCAGTACTTC.

This chain connects TRBV19 to TRBJ1-3, with 7 bases identical to TRBD1. Germline V gene sequence: CDR1 LNHDA, CDR2 SQIVND (reference sequence). This CDR3 has 14 residues. V lost 5 bases, J lost 2 bases, and 3 bases stayed unmatched. The CDR3 coding sequence is TGTGCCAGTAGTTGGACAGGCCCTGGAAACACCATATATTTT. This codes for CASSWTGPGNTIYF.

This clone was counted a single time. V is TRBV5-1 and J is TRBJ1-4; maybe TRBD1 (5 bases). With 4 bases removed from V and 7 bases from J, the gap between germline ends came to 14 bases. The germline V gene has CDR1 SGHRS and CDR2 YFSETQ. The CDR3 contains 14 residues. In nucleotides, the CDR3 is TGCGCCAGCAGCCCGACAGAATCTCTTGAAAAACTGTTTTTT. It specifies CASSPTESLEKLFF.

The chain employs TRBV5-1 and TRBJ1-4, with D uncertain. The CDR3 loop spans 15 amino acids. Germline CDR1 SGHRS, CDR2 YFSETQ. V dropped 1 base and J dropped 0 bases, with 7 bases sitting between them. The CDR3: CASSLIRATNEKLFF. The CDR3 DNA sequence: TGCGCCAGCAGCTTGATCCGGGCAACTAATGAAAAACTGTTTTTT.

The rearrangement joins TRBV29-1 to TRBJ2-5; 9 bases line up with TRBD1. V was clipped by 7 bases and J by 5 bases; unmatched bases: 8. CDR3 length: 13 amino acids. Germline V CDR1 and CDR2: SQVTM, ANQGSEA. CDR3 in amino acids: CSAADRGGETQYF. In DNA, the CDR3 is TGCAGCGCCGCGGACAGGGGAGGCGAGACCCAGTACTTC.

This clone was seen a few times. This chain connects TRBV18 to TRBJ1-1; possible D gene TRBD1, 5 bases. The germline gives CDR1 KGHSH, CDR2 LQKENI. Trimming took off 3 bases at V and 1 base at J, with 12 bases between the two ends. The CDR3 sequence is 15 residues long. The CDR3 DNA sequence: TGTGCCAGCTCACCGGGGGGTACGTGGAACACTGAAGCTTTCTTT. As protein: CASSPGGTWNTEAFF.

The J gene is TRBJ2-7, the V gene TRBV28; a weak D match, TRBD2 (7 bases). The length of the CDR3 is 15 residues. CDR1 is MDHEN and CDR2 is SYDVKM in the germline V gene. V lost 8 bases and J lost 2, with 19 bases in between. The CDR3 nucleotides are TGTGCCAGCTGGGGGGGGCAGGGAAAAGCCTACGAGCAGTACTTC. Its protein is CASWGGQGKAYEQYF. Full variable domain (rest looked up from reference TRBV28 and TRBJ2-7): DVKVTQSSRYLVKRTGEKVFLECVQDMDHENMFWYRQDPGLGLRLIYFSYDVKMKEKGDIPEGYSVSREKKERFSLILESASTNQTSMYLCASWGGQGKAYEQYFGPGTRLTVT.

This sequence joins TRBV9 and TRBJ1-2, with unresolved D. Trimming left V 3 bases short and J 1 base short, with 13 bases between. The CDR3 is 15 amino acids. Per the germline V gene, CDR1 is SGDLS and CDR2 is YYNGEE. The CDR3 bases are TGTGCCAGCAGCGGACGGGGAGGGTTTAACTATGGCTACACCTTC. Translated, it gives CASSGRGGFNYGYTF.

This chain uses TRBV7-2 with TRBJ2-1, with D maybe TRBD2 (6 bases). CDR3 size: 13 residues. Trimming left V 5 bases short and J 6 bases short, with 11 bases between. The germline V gene has CDR1 SGHTA and CDR2 FQGNSA. The DNA for the CDR3 is TGTGCCAGCAGCAGACCGACTAGCAATGAGCAGTTCTTC. Translation gives CASSRPTSNEQFF. The complete variable domain, with remaining parts taken from reference TRBV7-2 and TRBJ2-1, reads GAGVSQSPSNKVTEKGKDVELRCDPISGHTALYWYRQSLGQGLEFLIYFQGNSAPDKSGLPSDRFSAERTGGSVSTLTIQRTQQEDSAVYLCASSRPTSNEQFFGPGTRLTVL.

This clone was detected only once. The gene calls are TRBV6-5 and TRBJ2-1, with 7 positions matching TRBD2. CDR3 length equals 14 residues. V dropped 6 bases and J dropped 5; count of bases not matched to a gene: 7. Per the germline V gene, CDR1 is MNHEY and CDR2 is SVGAGI. CDR3 residues: CASRSYGGNNEQFF. For the CDR3, the DNA is TGTGCCAGCAGGTCCTACGGGGGGAACAATGAGCAGTTCTTC.

For this clone: Compared with germline, one end of the junction differs, possibly owing to a read error. The same CDR3 is also encoded by other DNA sequences in this sample. The DNA for the CDR3 is TGTGCCTACTCCGGGACAGGGTTCACCGGGGAACTGTTTTTT. Amino acid sequence: CAYSGTGFTGELFF. The chain employs TRBV30 and TRBJ2-2, with 9 bases identical to TRBD1. CDR3 length: 14 residues. Germline lookup yields CDR1 GTSNPN and CDR2 SVGIG (reference sequence).